The following is a TCR beta chain sequence with its context. This sample is part of a study of blood T cell repertoires in COVID-19. Study at large: PBMCs, B-cell-depleted T cells, or T cells provided the cDNA or gDNA that made up the material.

Only in-frame clones appear in the TCRdb table, and some are missing; sequencing was by immunoSEQ multiplex PCR. In the table there are 180,000 or so clones, about 89% of which are singletons. Participant ages covered roughly 18 to 89 years across 25 or so US areas. Assignments of participants to cohorts depended upon their own reported clinical history. The study counted Cohort 3 donors as recovered given two negative PCRs, clearance, or symptom resolution. V lost 1 base and J lost 5; bases outside the gene matches: 9. The CDR3 has 17 residues. Germline CDR1 reads MNHEY; CDR2 reads SMNVEV (reference sequence).

The chain has TRBV27 and TRBJ2-1; 9 nucleotides match TRBD2. The sample taken for sequencing was PBMCs or T cells enriched from blood (not recorded which). The source of this sequence is a woman under 30 who had recovered from COVID-19. The chain's CDR3 is CASSLWSGGRGNNEQFF. As DNA, the CDR3 is TGTGCCAGCAGTTTATGGAGCGGCGGGAGGGGTAACAATGAGCAGTTCTTC.